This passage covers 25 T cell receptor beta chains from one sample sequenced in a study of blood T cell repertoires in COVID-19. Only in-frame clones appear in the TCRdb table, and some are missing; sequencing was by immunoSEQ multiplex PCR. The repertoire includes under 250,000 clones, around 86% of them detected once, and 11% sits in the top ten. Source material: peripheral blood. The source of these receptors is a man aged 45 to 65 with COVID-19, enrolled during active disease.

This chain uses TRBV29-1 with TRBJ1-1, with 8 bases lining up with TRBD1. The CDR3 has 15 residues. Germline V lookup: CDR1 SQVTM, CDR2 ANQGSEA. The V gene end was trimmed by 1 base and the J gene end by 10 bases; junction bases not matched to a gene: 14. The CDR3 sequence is CSVEGRIGTGPVAFF. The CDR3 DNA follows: TGCAGCGTTGAAGGTCGAATCGGGACAGGACCCGTAGCTTTCTTT.

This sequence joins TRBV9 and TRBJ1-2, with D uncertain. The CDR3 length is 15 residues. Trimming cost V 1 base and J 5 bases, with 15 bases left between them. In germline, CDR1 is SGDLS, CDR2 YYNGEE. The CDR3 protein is CASSVRPVRGYGYTF. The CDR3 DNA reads TGTGCCAGCAGCGTACGCCCCGTACGGGGTTATGGCTACACCTTC.

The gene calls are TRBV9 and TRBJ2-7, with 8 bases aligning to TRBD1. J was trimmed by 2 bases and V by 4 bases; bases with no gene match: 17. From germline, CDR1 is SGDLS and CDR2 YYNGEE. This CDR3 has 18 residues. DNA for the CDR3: TGTGCCAGCAGCACCAGCTCTGATTCGGGACAGGTTCCCTACGAGCAGTACTTC. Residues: CASSTSSDSGQVPYEQYF.

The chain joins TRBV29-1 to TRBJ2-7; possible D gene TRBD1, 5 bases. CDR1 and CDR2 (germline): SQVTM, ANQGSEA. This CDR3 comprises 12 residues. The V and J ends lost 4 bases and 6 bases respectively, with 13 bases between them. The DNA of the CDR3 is TGCAGCGTTGCTAACCAGGGCCTCGAGCAGTACTTC. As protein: CSVANQGLEQYF.

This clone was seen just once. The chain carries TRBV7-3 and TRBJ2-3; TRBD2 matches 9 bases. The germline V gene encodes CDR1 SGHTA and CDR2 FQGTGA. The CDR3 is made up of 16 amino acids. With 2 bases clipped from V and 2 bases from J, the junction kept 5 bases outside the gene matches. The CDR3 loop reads CASSLQSGGLTDTQYF. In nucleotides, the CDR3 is TGTGCCAGCAGCTTACAAAGCGGGGGGCTCACAGATACGCAGTATTTT.

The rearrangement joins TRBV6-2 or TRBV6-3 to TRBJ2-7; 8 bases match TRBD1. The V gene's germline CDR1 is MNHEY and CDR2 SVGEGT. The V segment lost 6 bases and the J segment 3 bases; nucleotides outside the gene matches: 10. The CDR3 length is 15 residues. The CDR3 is CASSRDRGDIYEQYF. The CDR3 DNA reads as TGTGCCAGCAGCCGAGACAGGGGCGATATCTACGAGCAGTACTTC.

This CDR3 is CAISRTEDQPQHF. Written as DNA, the CDR3 is TGTGCCATCAGCCGGACAGAGGATCAGCCCCAGCATTTT. The chain has TRBV10-3 and TRBJ1-5; maybe TRBD1 (6 bases). Germline V gene data show CDR1 as ENHRY and CDR2 as SYGVKD. The CDR3 spans 13 residues. V was trimmed by 6 bases and J by 5 bases, leaving 11 bases between them.

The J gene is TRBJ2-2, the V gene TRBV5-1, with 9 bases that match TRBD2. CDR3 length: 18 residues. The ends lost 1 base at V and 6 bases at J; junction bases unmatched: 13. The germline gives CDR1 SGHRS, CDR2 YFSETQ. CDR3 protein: CASSLSADRGRVAGELFF. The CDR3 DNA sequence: TGCGCCAGCAGCTTGTCTGCCGATCGCGGGAGGGTGGCCGGGGAGCTGTTTTTT.

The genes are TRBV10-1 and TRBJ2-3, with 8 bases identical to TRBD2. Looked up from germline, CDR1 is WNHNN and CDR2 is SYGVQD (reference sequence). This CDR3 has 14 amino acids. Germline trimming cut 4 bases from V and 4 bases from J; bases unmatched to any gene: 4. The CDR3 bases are TGCGCCAGCAGTGCCAGCGGGAGTTCAGATACGCAGTATTTT. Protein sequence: CASSASGSSDTQYF.

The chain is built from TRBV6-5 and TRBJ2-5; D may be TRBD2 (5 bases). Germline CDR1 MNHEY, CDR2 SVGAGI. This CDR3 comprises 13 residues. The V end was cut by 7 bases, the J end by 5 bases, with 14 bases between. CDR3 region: CASMRVGKETQYF. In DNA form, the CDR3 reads TGTGCCAGCATGCGGGTCGGGAAGGAGACCCAGTACTTC.

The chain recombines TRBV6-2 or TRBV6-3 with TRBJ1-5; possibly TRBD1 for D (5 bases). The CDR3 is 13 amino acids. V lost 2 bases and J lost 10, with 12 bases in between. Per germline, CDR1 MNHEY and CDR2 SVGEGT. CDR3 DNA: TGTGCCAGCAGTTACGACAGTCCGACCCCCCAGCATTTT. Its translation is CASSYDSPTPQHF.

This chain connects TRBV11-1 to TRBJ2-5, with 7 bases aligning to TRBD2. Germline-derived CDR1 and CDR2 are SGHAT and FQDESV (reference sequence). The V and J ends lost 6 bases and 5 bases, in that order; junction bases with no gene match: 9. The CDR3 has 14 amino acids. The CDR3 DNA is TGTGCCAGCAGGCTAGGGGAGGGGTCTGAGACCCAGTACTTC. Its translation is CASRLGEGSETQYF.

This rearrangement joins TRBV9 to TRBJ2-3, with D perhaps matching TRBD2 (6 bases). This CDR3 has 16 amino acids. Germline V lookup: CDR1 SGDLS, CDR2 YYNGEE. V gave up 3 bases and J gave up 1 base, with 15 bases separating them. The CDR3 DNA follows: TGTGCCAGCAGCGAACACGGGAGCGGAGGCACAGATACGCAGTATTTT. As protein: CASSEHGSGGTDTQYF.

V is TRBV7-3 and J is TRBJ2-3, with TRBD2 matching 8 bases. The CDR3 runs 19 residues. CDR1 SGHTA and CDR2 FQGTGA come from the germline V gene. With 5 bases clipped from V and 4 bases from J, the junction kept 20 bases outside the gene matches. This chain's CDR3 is CASSPLIGEAGADADTQYF. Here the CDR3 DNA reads TGTGCCAGCAGCCCCCTGATCGGGGAAGCGGGGGCTGACGCAGATACGCAGTATTTT.

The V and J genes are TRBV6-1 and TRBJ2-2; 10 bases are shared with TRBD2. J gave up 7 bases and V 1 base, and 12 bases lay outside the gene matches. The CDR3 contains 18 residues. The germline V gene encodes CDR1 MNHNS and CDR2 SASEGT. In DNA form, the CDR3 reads TGTGCCAGCAGTGAAGAGCTGGTAGCGGGGGGCTTAAGCGGGGAGCTGTTTTTT. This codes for CASSEELVAGGLSGELFF.

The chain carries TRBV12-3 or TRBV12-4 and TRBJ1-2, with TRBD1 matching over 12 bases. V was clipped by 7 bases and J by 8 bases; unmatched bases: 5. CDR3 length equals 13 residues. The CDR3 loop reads CASKVGTGGGYTF. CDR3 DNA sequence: TGTGCCAGCAAGGTCGGGACAGGGGGCGGCTACACCTTC.

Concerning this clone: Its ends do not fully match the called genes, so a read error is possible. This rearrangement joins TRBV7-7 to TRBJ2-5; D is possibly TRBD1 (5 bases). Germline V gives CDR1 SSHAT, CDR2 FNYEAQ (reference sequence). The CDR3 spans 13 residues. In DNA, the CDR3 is TGTGCTAGCAGCACTGACAGTGGGGAGACCCAGTACTTC. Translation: CASSTDSGETQYF.

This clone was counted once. CDR3 region: CASSVDSGNTIYF. For the CDR3, the DNA is TGTGCCAGCAGCGTAGACTCAGGAAACACCATATATTTT. V usage is TRBV9 and J usage is TRBJ1-3, with D unclear. CDR3 length: 13 amino acids. Germline V lookup: CDR1 SGDLS, CDR2 YYNGEE. V lost 0 bases and J 4 bases, leaving 5 bases between the germline ends.

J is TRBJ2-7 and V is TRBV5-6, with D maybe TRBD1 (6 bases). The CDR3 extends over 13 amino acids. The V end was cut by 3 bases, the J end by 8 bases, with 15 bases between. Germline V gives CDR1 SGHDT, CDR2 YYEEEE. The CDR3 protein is CASSSPLQGKQYF. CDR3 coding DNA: TGTGCCAGCAGCTCACCCCTACAGGGTAAGCAGTACTTC. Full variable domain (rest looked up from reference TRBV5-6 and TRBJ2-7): DAGVTQSPTHLIKTRGQQVTLRCSPKSGHDTVSWYQQALGQGPQFIFQYYEEEERQRGNFPDRFSGHQFPNYSSELNVNALLLGDSALYLCASSSPLQGKQYFGPGTRLTVT.

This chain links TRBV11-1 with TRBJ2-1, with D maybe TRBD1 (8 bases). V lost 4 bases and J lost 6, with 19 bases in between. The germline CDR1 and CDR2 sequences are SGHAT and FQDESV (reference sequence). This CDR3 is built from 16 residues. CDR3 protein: CASSSGGRGHSNEQFF. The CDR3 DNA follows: TGTGCCAGCAGCTCGGGGGGCAGGGGGCATAGCAATGAGCAGTTCTTC.

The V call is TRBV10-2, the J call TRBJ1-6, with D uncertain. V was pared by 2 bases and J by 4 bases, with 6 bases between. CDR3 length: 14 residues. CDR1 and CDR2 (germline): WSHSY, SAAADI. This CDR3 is CASSEVRYNSPLHF. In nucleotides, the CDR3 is TGCGCCAGCAGTGAGGTCAGATATAATTCACCCCTCCACTTT.

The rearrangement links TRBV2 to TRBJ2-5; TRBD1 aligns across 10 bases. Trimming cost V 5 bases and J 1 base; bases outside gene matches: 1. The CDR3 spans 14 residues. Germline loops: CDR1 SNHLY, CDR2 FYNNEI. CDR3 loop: CASSWTGGQETQYF. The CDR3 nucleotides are TGTGCCAGCAGTTGGACAGGGGGCCAAGAGACCCAGTACTTC.

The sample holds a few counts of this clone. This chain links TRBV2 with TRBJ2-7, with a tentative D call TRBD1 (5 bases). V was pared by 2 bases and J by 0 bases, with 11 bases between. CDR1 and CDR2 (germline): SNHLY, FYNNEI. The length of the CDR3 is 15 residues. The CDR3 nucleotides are TGTGCCAGCAGTGAAAAGGGGTTTAGCTCCTACGAGCAGTACTTC. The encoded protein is CASSEKGFSSYEQYF.

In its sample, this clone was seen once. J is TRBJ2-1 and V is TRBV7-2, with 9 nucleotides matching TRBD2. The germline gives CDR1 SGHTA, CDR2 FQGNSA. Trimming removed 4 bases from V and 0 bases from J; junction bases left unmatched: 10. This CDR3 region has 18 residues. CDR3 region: CASSSPRGGAGSYNEQFF. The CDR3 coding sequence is TGTGCCAGCAGCTCGCCTCGCGGGGGGGCGGGCTCCTACAATGAGCAGTTCTTC.

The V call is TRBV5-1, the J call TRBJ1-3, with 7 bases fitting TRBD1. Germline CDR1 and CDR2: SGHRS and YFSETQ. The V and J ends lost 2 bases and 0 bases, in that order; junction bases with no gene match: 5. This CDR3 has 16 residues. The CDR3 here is CASSFPGTVSGNTIYF. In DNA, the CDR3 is TGCGCCAGCAGCTTCCCCGGGACAGTCTCTGGAAACACCATATATTTT.